This T cell receptor beta chain was profiled in a study of shared T cell receptors in the human thymus. Repertoires were generated with immunoSEQ multiplex PCR, while TCRdb's copy carries only in-frame clones and drops some. The table lists some 720,000 clones, around 89% of them singletons. V was shortened by 7 bases and J by 5 bases, with 22 bases between the two germline ends. Germline V gene sequence: CDR1 SGHRS, CDR2 YFSETQ. The CDR3 is 15 amino acids. The same data also contributed to another study, on human thymus T cells. This second study notes: The donor group consisted of healthy Finnish infants who were having corrective surgery for congenital heart defects. The study used thymus tissue resected during corrective heart surgery. V and J genes seemed to be used with bias in thymic and blood repertoires. As related research reported, thymic repertoires overlapped highly among unrelated individuals.

Material: thymocytes. This sequence was found in a boy younger than two with a congenital heart defect. This rearrangement joins TRBV5-1 to TRBJ2-7; the D gene is possibly TRBD2 (6 bases). The CDR3 nucleotides read TGCGCCAGCTCCGGTCGGGGGAGTGGTGAGAACGAGCAGTACTTC. This sequence encodes CASSGRGSGENEQYF. Full variable domain (rest looked up from reference TRBV5-1 and TRBJ2-7): KAGVTQTPRYLIKTRGQQVTLSCSPISGHRSVSWYQQTPGQGLQFLFEYFSETQRNKGNFPGRFSGRQFSNSRSEMNVSTLELGDSALYLCASSGRGSGENEQYFGPGTRLTVT.